This record covers a single TCR beta chain. The antigen this receptor binds is unknown. No base-level quality is on record; no much larger clone is a single base apart. The sample belongs to a study of identifying expanded T cells in peripheral blood (dated by TCRdb to about 2019). Concerning the study at large: Four technical replicates, made by sequencing separate aliquots from the same pool of genomic DNA, were compared pairwise. The study at large found these results: The authors expected that biological variance in healthy repertoires might rise further over much longer intervals, such as months to years. Across all healthy-donor time intervals, the beta-binomial model significantly lowered both the number of clones called differentially abundant and the false-positive rate. Variance in clone template counts between approximately 2-week samples significantly increased with total template count across all healthy donors. Between technical replicates the binomial model flagged approximately 1.2 differentially abundant clones, whereas over about two weeks the binomial model flagged about 15 and over roughly 4 weeks 19 to 20.

V is cut by 0 bases and J by 6 bases, and the space between the germline ends is 9 bases. According to the germline V gene, CDR1 reads LGHNA and CDR2 reads YSLEER. The CDR3 goes from the cysteine to the phenylalanine over 13 residues. Of all the DNA, just the CDR3 is kept, 39 bases in frame from base 1. TCRbeta CDR3 regions were profiled by bias-controlled multiplex PCR amplification of genomic DNA with the immunoSEQ Assay. Per the original workflow: The absolute abundance of each unique TCRbeta CDR3 region was quantified after sequences were collapsed and filtered. Differential abundance was tested with a binomial (Fisher-equivalent) model and with a beta-binomial model adding time-dependent variance fitted from healthy donors. Any clone with fewer than 5 combined templates was excluded, and a clone was called differentially abundant if its Benjamini-Hochberg FDR was below 0.01. In the beta-binomial model, variance was expressed as a function of the total template count across the two samples, in the form v = (b*log(k)+a)^2. TCRdb carries this immuneACCESS record with in-frame sequences only. Its versions omit some clonotypes, under half of them owing to an unresolved V gene in the studies checked, with the rest unexplained. D and trimming come from the DNA, and the V and J calls and clone size come from that table. The sample contains about 78,000 clones, approximately 85% of them found a single time. The ten largest make up 15% to 20% of the sample.

During the collection period, no infections or other immune events were recorded for the healthy donors. To calibrate time-dependent variance in a beta-binomial model of T-cell clone differential abundance, blood repertoires from healthy donors were used as a training cohort. The training cohort included around 10 healthy donors, of whom 3 were female and 7 were male. The donors were between about 25 and 70 years old, with an average age of approximately 46 years. Whole blood from each healthy donor was obtained from a commercial supplier and was collected at three time points two to three weeks apart. Genomic DNA was extracted from unsorted whole blood for immunosequencing.

Material for sequencing was blood. The chain is made from TRBV4-3 and TRBJ2-7, with the identity of the D gene unclear. The source of this sequence is a person between 18 and 69 years old in good health. The DNA sequence reads TGCGCCAGCAGCCAAGATGTGAGGCCCGAGCAGTACTTC. Its protein reads: CASSQDVRPEQYF.